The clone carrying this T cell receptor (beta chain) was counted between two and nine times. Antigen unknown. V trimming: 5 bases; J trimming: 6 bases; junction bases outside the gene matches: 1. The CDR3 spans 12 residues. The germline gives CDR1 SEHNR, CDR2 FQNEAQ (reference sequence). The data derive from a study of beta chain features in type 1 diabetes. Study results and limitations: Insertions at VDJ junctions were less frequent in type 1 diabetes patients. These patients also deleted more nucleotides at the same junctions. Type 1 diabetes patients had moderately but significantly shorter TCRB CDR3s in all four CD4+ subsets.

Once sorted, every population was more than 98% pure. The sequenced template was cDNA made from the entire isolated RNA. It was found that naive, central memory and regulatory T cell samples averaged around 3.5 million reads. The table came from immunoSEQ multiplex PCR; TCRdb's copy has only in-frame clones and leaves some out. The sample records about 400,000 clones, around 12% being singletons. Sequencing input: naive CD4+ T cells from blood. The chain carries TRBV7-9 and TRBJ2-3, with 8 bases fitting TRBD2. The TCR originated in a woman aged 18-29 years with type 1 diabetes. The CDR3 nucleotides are TGTGCCAGCAGCACGGGAGGGGATACGCAGTATTTT. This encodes CASSTGGDTQYF.